The clone carrying this T cell receptor beta chain occurred once. The CDR3 spans 15 residues. V gave up 5 bases and J gave up 6 bases; unmatched junction bases: 6. The V gene's germline CDR1 is LNHNV and CDR2 YYDKDF (reference sequence). A single record per CDR3 protein comes from TCRdb applying MiXCR to the reads. The sample lists 4,100 or so distinct CDR3 sequences; 10% were seen once. The sample was CD4+ T cells from synovial fluid. This chain joins TRBV15 and TRBJ2-2, with 10 bases lining up with TRBD1. The TCR was taken from a human donor with rheumatoid arthritis. CDR3 DNA sequence: TGTGCCACCAGCGTTGAAGGACAGGGGGCCGGGGAGCTGTTTTTT. Protein sequence: CATSVEGQGAGELFF.